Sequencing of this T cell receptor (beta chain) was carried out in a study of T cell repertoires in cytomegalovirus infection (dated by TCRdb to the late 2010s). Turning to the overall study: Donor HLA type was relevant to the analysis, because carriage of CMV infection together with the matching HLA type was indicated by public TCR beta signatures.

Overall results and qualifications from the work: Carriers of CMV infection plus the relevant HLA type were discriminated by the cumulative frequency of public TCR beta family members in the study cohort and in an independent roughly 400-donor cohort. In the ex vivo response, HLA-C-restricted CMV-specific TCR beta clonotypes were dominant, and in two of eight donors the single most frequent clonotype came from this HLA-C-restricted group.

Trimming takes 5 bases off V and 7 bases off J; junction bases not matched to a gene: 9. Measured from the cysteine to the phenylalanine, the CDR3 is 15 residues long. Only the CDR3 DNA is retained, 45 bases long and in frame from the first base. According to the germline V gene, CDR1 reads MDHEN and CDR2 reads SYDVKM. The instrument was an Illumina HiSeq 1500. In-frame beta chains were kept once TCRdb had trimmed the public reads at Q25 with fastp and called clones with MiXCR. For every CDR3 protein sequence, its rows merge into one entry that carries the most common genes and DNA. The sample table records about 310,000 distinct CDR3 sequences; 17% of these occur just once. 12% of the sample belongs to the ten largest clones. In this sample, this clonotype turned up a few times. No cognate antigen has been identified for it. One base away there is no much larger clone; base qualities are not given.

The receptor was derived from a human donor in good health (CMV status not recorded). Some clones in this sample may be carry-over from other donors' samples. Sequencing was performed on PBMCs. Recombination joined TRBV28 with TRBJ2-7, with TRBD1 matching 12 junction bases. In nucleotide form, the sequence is TGTGCCAGCAGTCCCGGGACAGGGGGCCTCCCTGAGCAGTACTTC. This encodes CASSPGTGGLPEQYF.